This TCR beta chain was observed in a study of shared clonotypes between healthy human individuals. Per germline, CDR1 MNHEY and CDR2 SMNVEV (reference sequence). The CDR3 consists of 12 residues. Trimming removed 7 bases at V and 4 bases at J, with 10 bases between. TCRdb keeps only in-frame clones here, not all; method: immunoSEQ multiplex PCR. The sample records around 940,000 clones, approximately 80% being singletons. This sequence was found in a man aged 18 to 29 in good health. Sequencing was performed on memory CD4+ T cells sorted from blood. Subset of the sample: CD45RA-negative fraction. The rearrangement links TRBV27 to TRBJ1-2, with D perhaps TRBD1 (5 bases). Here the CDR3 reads CASKGPGYGYTF. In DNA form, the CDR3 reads TGTGCCAGCAAGGGACCTGGCTATGGCTACACCTTC.